This T cell receptor (beta chain) appears in the sequencing data of a study of cytomegalovirus exposure and HLA in healthy donors. Study-wide results and caveats: Many donors carried some public TCRs, although rarity characterized most TCR sequences.

Trimming took off 1 base at V and 2 bases at J, with 11 bases between the two ends. The length of the CDR3 is 15 residues. Germline-derived CDR1 and CDR2 are SGHTA and FQGNSA. With respect to this clone: What it recognizes is unknown.

PCR was performed using 60 Vbeta and 13 Jbeta primers. Method: immunoSEQ multiplex PCR; TCRdb's copy keeps in-frame clones and lacks some. The sample has 95,000 to 150,000 clones; around 86% are singletons. The origin of this receptor is a man aged 25 to 45 in good health and CMV-seronegative. The chain is built from TRBV7-2 and TRBJ2-5, with D unresolved. The sample taken for sequencing was PBMCs. In DNA, the CDR3 is TGTGCCAGCAGCTTAGTATGGCAGACTCAAGAGACCCAGTACTTC. Translating it yields CASSLVWQTQETQYF.